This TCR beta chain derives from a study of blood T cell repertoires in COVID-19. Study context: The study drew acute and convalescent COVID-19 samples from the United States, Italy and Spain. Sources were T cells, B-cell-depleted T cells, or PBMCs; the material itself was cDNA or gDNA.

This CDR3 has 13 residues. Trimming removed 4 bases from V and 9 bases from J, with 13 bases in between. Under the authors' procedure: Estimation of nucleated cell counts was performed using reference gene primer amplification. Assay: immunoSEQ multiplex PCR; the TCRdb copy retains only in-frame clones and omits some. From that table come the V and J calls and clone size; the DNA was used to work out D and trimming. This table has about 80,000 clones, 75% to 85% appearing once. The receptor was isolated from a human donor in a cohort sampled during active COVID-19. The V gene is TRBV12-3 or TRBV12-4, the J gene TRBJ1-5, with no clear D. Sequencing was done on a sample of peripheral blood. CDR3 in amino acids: CASSSNTGLPQHF. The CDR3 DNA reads TGTGCCAGCAGTTCAAACACCGGGTTGCCCCAGCATTTT.